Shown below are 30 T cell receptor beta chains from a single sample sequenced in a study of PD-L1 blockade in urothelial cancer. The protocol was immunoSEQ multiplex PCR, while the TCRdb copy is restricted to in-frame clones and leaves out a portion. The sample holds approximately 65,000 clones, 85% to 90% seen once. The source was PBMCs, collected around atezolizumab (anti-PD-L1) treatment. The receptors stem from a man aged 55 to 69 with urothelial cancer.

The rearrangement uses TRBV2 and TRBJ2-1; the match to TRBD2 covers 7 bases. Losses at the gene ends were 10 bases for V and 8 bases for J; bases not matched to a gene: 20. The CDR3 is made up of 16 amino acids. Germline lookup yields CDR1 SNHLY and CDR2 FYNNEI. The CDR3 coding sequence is TGTGCCACCCTTAGGACTAGTGGTGAGGGTCCGGATGAGCAGTTCTTC. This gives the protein CATLRTSGEGPDEQFF.

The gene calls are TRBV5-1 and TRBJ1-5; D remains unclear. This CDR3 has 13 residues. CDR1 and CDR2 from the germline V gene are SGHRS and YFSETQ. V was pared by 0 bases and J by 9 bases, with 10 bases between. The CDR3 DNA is TGCGCCAGCAGCTTGGAAGGAGGTCGGCCCCAGCATTTT. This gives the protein CASSLEGGRPQHF.

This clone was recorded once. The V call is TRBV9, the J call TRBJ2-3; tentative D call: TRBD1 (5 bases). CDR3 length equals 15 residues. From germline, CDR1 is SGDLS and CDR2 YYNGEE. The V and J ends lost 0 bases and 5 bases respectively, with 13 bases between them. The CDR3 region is CASSVDVTARDTQYF. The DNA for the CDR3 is TGTGCCAGCAGCGTAGATGTGACAGCGAGAGATACGCAGTATTTT.

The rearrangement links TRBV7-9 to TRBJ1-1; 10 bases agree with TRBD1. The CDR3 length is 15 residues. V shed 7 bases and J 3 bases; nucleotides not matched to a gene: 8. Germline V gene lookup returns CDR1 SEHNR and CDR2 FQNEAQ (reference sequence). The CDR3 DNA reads TGTGCCAGCAAACCGGGACAGGGGCCTTACACTGAAGCTTTCTTT. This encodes CASKPGQGPYTEAFF.

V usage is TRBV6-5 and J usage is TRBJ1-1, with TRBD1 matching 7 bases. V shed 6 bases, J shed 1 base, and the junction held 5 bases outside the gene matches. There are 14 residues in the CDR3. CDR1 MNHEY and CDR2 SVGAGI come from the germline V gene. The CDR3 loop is CASRPGQRNTEAFF. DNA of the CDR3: TGTGCCAGCAGGCCGGGACAGAGGAACACTGAAGCTTTCTTT.

CDR3 nucleotide sequence: TGCGCCAGCTCAACGACAGGGGCTCCGAACACTGAAGCTTTCTTT. It specifies CASSTTGAPNTEAFF. The V and J genes are TRBV5-1 and TRBJ1-1, with 8 nucleotides matching TRBD1. V trimming: 7 bases; J trimming: 1 base; junction bases outside the gene matches: 9. CDR1 SGHRS and CDR2 YFSETQ come from the germline V gene. The CDR3 contains 15 residues.

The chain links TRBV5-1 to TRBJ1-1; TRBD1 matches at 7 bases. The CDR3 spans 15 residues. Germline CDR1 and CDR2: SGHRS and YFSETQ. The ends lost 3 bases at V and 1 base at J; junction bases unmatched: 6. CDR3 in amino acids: CASSSPGQRNTEAFF. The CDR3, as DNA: TGCGCCAGCAGCTCTCCGGGACAGAGGAACACTGAAGCTTTCTTT.

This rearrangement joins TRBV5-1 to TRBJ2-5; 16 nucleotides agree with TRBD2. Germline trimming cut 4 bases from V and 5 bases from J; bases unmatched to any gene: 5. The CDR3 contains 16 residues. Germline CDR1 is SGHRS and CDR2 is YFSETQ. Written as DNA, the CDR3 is TGCGCCAGCAGCCTCCCGGGACTAGCGGGGGGGGAGACCCAGTACTTC. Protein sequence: CASSLPGLAGGETQYF. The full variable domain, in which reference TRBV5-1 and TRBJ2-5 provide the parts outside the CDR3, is KAGVTQTPRYLIKTRGQQVTLSCSPISGHRSVSWYQQTPGQGLQFLFEYFSETQRNKGNFPGRFSGRQFSNSRSEMNVSTLELGDSALYLCASSLPGLAGGETQYFGPGTRLLVL.

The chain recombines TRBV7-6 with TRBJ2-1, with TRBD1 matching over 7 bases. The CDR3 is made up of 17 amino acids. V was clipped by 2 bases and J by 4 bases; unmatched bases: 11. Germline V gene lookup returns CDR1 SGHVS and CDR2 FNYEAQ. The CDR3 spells CASSLIDRAPRYNEQFF. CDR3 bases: TGTGCCAGCAGCTTAATCGACAGGGCCCCGAGATACAATGAGCAGTTCTTC.

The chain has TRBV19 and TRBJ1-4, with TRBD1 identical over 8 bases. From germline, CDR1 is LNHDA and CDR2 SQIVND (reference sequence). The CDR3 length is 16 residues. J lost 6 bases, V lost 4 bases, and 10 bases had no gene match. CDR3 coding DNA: TGTGCCAGTAGTACTGAAGGGACAGGAAGGGATGAAAAACTGTTTTTT. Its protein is CASSTEGTGRDEKLFF.

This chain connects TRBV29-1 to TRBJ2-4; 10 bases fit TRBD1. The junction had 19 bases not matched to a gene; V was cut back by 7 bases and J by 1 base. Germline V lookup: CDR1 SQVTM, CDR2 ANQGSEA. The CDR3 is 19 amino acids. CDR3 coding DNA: TGCAGCGCCCGTGTCTCCGGGACAGGGGACGAAACGGCCAAAAACATTCAGTACTTC. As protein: CSARVSGTGDETAKNIQYF. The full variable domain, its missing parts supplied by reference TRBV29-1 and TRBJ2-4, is SAVISQKPSRDICQRGTSLTIQCQVDSQVTMMFWYRQQPGQSLTLIATANQGSEATYESGFVIDKFPISRPNLTFSTLTVSNMSPEDSSIYLCSARVSGTGDETAKNIQYFGAGTRLSVL.

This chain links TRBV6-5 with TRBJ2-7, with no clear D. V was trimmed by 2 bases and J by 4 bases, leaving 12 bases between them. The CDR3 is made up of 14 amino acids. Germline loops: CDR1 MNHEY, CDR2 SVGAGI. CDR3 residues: CASSYGSLDYEQYF. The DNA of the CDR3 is TGTGCCAGCAGTTACGGTAGCCTAGATTACGAGCAGTACTTC.

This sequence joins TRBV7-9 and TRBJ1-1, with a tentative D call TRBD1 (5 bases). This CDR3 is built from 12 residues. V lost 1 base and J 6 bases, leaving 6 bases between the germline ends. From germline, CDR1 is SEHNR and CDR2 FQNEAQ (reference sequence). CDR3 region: CASSLGGAEAFF. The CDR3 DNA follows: TGTGCCAGCAGCTTAGGGGGCGCTGAAGCTTTCTTT.

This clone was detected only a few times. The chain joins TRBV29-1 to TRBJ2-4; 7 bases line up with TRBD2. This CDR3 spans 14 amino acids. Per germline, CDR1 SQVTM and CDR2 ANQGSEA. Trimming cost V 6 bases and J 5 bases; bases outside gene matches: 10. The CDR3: CSVLGAGVENIQYF. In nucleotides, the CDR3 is TGCAGCGTCCTAGGGGCGGGAGTTGAAAACATTCAGTACTTC.

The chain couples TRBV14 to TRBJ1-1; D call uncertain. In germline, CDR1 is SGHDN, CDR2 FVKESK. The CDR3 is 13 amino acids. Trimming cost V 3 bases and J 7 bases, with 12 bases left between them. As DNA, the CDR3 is TGTGCCAGCAGCCACGTTCCCCGGGGTGAAGCTTTCTTT. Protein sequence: CASSHVPRGEAFF.

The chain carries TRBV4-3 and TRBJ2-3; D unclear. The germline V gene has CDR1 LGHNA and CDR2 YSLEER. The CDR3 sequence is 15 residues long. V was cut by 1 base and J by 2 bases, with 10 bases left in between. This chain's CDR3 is CASSQGDIYTDTQYF. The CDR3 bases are TGCGCCAGCAGCCAAGGTGACATATACACAGATACGCAGTATTTT.

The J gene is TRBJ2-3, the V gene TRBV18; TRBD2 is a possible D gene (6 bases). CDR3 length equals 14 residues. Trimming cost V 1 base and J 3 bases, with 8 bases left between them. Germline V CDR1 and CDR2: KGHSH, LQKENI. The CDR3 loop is CASSPLGGTDTQYF. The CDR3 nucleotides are TGTGCCAGCTCACCACTCGGGGGAACAGATACGCAGTATTTT.

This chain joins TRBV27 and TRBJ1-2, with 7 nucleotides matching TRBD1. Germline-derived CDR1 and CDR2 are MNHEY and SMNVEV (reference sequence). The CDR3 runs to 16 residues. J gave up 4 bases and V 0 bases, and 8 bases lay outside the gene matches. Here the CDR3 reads CASSLSGAGTAYGYTF. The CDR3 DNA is TGTGCCAGCAGTTTATCGGGGGCCGGGACAGCCTATGGCTACACCTTC.

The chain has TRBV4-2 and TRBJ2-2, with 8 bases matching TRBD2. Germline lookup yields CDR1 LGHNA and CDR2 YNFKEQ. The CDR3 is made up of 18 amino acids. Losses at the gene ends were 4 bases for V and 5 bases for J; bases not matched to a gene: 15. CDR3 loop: CASSRQVGGGRETGELFF. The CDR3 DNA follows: TGTGCCAGCAGCCGCCAGGTCGGGGGGGGTCGAGAGACCGGGGAGCTGTTTTTT.

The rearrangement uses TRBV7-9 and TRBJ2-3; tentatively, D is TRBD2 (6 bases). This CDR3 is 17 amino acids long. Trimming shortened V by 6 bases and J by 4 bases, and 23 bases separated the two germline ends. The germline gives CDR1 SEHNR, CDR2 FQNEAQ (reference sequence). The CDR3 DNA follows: TGTGCCAGCAGTTCCAGACTGGGAGTCGGGAGCGCAGATACGCAGTATTTT. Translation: CASSSRLGVGSADTQYF.

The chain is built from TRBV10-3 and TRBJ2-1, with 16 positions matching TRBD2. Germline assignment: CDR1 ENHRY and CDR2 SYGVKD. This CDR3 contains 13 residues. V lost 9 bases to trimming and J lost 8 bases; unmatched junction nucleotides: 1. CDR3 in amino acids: CAIGTSGGDEQFF. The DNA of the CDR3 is TGTGCCATTGGGACTAGCGGGGGGGATGAGCAGTTCTTC.

CDR3 in amino acids: CASTSRAGSGLAGPASYEQYF. For the CDR3, the DNA is TGTGCCAGTACCTCAAGGGCCGGATCGGGACTAGCGGGTCCCGCGTCCTACGAGCAGTACTTC. The chain combines TRBV19 with TRBJ2-7; 12 bases map to TRBD2. The CDR3 covers 21 residues. Germline CDR1 is LNHDA and CDR2 is SQIVND (reference sequence). The J segment lost 1 base and the V segment lost 7 bases, leaving 23 bases of the junction unmatched.

The CDR3 DNA sequence: TGTGCCAGCAGCGTAGATCACACGGGTATGGATTCACCCCTCCACTTT. It codes for CASSVDHTGMDSPLHF. This chain joins TRBV9 and TRBJ1-6; D call uncertain. The V end lost 0 bases, the J end lost 8 bases, and 15 bases lay between the germline ends. The V gene's germline CDR1 is SGDLS and CDR2 YYNGEE. There are 16 residues in the CDR3.

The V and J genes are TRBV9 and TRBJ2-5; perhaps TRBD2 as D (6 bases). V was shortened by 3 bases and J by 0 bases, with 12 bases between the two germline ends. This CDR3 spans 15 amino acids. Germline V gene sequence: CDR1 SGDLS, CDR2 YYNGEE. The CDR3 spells CASSDSGAYQETQYF. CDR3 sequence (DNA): TGTGCCAGCAGCGATAGCGGTGCGTACCAAGAGACCCAGTACTTC.

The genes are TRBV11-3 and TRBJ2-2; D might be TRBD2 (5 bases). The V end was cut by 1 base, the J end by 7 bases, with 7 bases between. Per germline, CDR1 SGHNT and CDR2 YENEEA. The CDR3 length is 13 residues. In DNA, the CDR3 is TGTGCCAGCAGCTTAGTTAGCGTCGGGGAGCTGTTTTTT. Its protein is CASSLVSVGELFF.

The CDR3 sequence is CASSVSAGGYTGELFF. CDR3 DNA sequence: TGTGCCAGCAGCGTATCGGCGGGAGGGTACACCGGGGAGCTGTTTTTT. The chain carries TRBV9 and TRBJ2-2, with 9 bases fitting TRBD2. The V and J ends lost 1 base and 3 bases, in that order; junction bases with no gene match: 4. CDR1 SGDLS and CDR2 YYNGEE come from the germline V gene. This CDR3 is built from 16 residues.

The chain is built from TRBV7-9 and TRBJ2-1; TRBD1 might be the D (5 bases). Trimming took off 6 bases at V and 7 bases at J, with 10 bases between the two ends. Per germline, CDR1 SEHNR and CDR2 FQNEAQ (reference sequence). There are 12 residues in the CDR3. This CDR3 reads CASRQTANEQFF. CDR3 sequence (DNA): TGTGCCAGCAGGCAGACAGCGAATGAGCAGTTCTTC.

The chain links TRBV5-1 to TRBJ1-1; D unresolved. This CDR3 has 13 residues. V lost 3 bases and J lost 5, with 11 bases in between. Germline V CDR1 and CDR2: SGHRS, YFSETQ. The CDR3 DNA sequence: TGCGCCAGCAGCTGGCAGGATAGGACTGAAGCTTTCTTT. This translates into CASSWQDRTEAFF.

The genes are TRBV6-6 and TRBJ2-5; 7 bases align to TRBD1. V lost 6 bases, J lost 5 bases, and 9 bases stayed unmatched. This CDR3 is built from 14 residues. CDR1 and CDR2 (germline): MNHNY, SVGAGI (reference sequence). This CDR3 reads CASSPRQGFETQYF. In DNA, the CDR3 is TGTGCCAGCAGCCCACGACAGGGCTTTGAGACCCAGTACTTC.

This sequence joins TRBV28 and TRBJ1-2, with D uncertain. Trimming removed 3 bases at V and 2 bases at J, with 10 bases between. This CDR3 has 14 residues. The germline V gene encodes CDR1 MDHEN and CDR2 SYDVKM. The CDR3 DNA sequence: TGTGCCAGCAGTTTTGCGGGAAAAAACTATGGCTACACCTTC. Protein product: CASSFAGKNYGYTF.